This entry concerns a single T cell receptor (beta chain). Its antigen is not known. The data were obtained in a study of shared clonotypes between healthy human individuals. Sequenced by immunoSEQ multiplex PCR; TCRdb stores in-frame clones only, minus some. In the table there are over 2 million clones, over 85% of which are singletons. CDR1 SQVTM and CDR2 ANQGSEA come from the germline V gene. With 4 bases removed from V and 1 base from J, the gap between germline ends came to 17 bases. This CDR3 has 15 amino acids. General study findings and limits: The expectation was that sequencing depth would affect clonotype sharing among donors.

The source of this sequence is a man aged 18 to 29 in good health. The sequencing sample was made of naive CD4+ T cells sorted from blood. Subset in this sample: CD45RA+ positively selected. The chain recombines TRBV29-1 with TRBJ2-7, with a tentative D call TRBD2 (5 bases). CDR3 residues: CSVGSSGILSYEQYF. CDR3 in DNA: TGCAGCGTTGGTAGTTCGGGGATATTGTCCTACGAGCAGTACTTC.